These T cell receptor beta chains were read from a single sample in a study of CD8+CD57+ T cells in acquired aplastic anemia. Each CDR3 protein is one row after TCRdb ran MiXCR on the reads. The data show fewer than 250,000 distinct CDR3 sequences, roughly half seen once. Sequenced sample: sorted CD4+, CD8+, or CD8+CD57+ T cells (not recorded which) from PBMCs. The origin of the receptors is a human donor in good health, serving as a control. Each CDR3 is given with its conserved first and last residue. The order of the fields is V gene, clone size, D gene, J gene, CDR3 protein, CDR3 DNA. D genes are given only for firm matches. Size values are once, few and many counts, or a class for expanded clones, and some rows have none.

v_gene: TRBV2
abundance: many
d_gene: TRBD2
j_gene: TRBJ2-5
CDR3aa: CASSDSGGYQETQYF
CDR3nt: TGTGCCAGCAGTGATAGCGGGGGGTACCAAGAGACCCAGTACTTC

v_gene: TRBV7-2
abundance: once
d_gene: .
j_gene: TRBJ1-5
CDR3aa: CASSLVEWVETQHF
CDR3nt: TGTGCCAGCAGCTTAGTCGAGTGGGTAGAGACCCAGCATTTT

v_gene: TRBV7-2
abundance: many
d_gene: .
j_gene: TRBJ2-5
CDR3aa: CASSPMAGRGSLQVTQYF
CDR3nt: TGTGCCAGCAGCCCCATGGCGGGAAGGGGGTCGTTACAAGTGACCCAGTACTTC

v_gene: TRBV7-9
abundance: .
d_gene: TRBD2
j_gene: TRBJ2-3
CDR3aa: CASSPTGLAGGPTDTQYF
CDR3nt: TGTGCCAGCAGCCCAACGGGACTAGCGGGGGGGCCCACAGATACGCAGTATTTT

v_gene: TRBV20-1
abundance: .
d_gene: .
j_gene: TRBJ1-5
CDR3aa: CSASEGGLQETQHF
CDR3nt: TGCAGTGCTAGCGAGGGGGGCCTCCAAGAGACCCAGCATTTT

v_gene: TRBV15
abundance: many
d_gene: .
j_gene: TRBJ1-4
CDR3aa: CATSRGPGINEKLFF
CDR3nt: TGTGCCACCAGCAGAGGGCCGGGAATTAATGAAAAACTGTTTTTT

v_gene: TRBV20-1
abundance: once
d_gene: TRBD1
j_gene: TRBJ1-6
CDR3aa: CSARTGGVGSPLHF
CDR3nt: TGCAGTGCGAGGACAGGGGGCGTCGGGTCACCCCTCCACTTT

v_gene: TRBV12-3/TRBV12-4
abundance: few
d_gene: TRBD1
j_gene: TRBJ1-2
CDR3aa: CASSLWDRGNGYTF
CDR3nt: TGTGCCAGCAGTTTATGGGACAGGGGGAATGGCTACACCTTC

v_gene: TRBV15
abundance: .
d_gene: .
j_gene: TRBJ2-3
CDR3aa: CATSSAGQGSGDTQYF
CDR3nt: TGTGCCACCAGCAGTGCGGGCCAGGGGAGTGGAGATACGCAGTATTTT

v_gene: TRBV5-4
abundance: .
d_gene: .
j_gene: TRBJ2-5
CDR3aa: CASTLDSKETQYF
CDR3nt: TGTGCCAGCACCTTGGACAGTAAAGAGACCCAGTACTTC

v_gene: TRBV2
abundance: .
d_gene: .
j_gene: TRBJ1-5
CDR3aa: CASRAGPNQPQHF
CDR3nt: TGTGCCAGCAGGGCAGGCCCCAATCAGCCCCAGCATTTT

v_gene: TRBV7-8
abundance: .
d_gene: .
j_gene: TRBJ1-5
CDR3aa: CASSSPRPQHF
CDR3nt: TGTGCCAGCAGCTCTCCTAGGCCCCAGCATTTT

v_gene: TRBV19
abundance: .
d_gene: TRBD1
j_gene: TRBJ2-1
CDR3aa: CASSTGTVPWNEQFF
CDR3nt: TGTGCCAGTAGTACCGGGACAGTGCCCTGGAATGAGCAGTTCTTC

v_gene: TRBV5-6
abundance: many
d_gene: TRBD1
j_gene: TRBJ2-7
CDR3aa: CASSLTGGPYEQYF
CDR3nt: TGTGCCAGCAGCTTGACAGGGGGGCCCTACGAGCAGTACTTC

v_gene: TRBV6-6
abundance: many
d_gene: TRBD2
j_gene: TRBJ2-1
CDR3aa: CASVIDWASGVSSYNEQFF
CDR3nt: TGTGCCAGCGTTATAGATTGGGCTAGCGGGGTCAGCTCCTACAATGAGCAGTTCTTC

v_gene: TRBV29-1
abundance: .
d_gene: .
j_gene: TRBJ1-1
CDR3aa: CSVEGDFGVKGGTEAFF
CDR3nt: TGCAGCGTTGAAGGGGACTTTGGAGTGAAGGGGGGTACTGAAGCTTTCTTT

v_gene: TRBV29-1
abundance: many
d_gene: .
j_gene: TRBJ1-1
CDR3aa: CSVVRQENTEAFF
CDR3nt: TGCAGCGTTGTACGGCAGGAGAACACTGAAGCTTTCTTT

v_gene: TRBV5-6
abundance: .
d_gene: .
j_gene: TRBJ2-1
CDR3aa: CASSFGGTEQFF
CDR3nt: TGTGCCAGCAGCTTCGGAGGAACTGAGCAGTTCTTC

v_gene: TRBV29-1
abundance: few
d_gene: .
j_gene: TRBJ2-3
CDR3aa: CSVARSGTDTQYF
CDR3nt: TGCAGCGTTGCACGGAGCGGGACAGATACGCAGTATTTT

v_gene: TRBV18
abundance: many
d_gene: TRBD1
j_gene: TRBJ1-1
CDR3aa: CASSPDRVWAFF
CDR3nt: TGTGCCAGCTCACCAGACAGGGTTTGGGCTTTCTTT

v_gene: TRBV20-1
abundance: .
d_gene: .
j_gene: TRBJ2-7
CDR3aa: CSARVGTSPQHFGDGTGGGYEQYF
CDR3nt: .

v_gene: TRBV6-6
abundance: few
d_gene: .
j_gene: TRBJ1-1
CDR3aa: CASSWAMEGGNTEAFF
CDR3nt: TGTGCCAGCAGTTGGGCCATGGAGGGGGGGAACACTGAAGCTTTCTTT

v_gene: TRBV20-1
abundance: .
d_gene: TRBD2
j_gene: TRBJ2-4
CDR3aa: CSARDQSGGARGAKNIQYF
CDR3nt: TGCAGTGCTAGAGATCAAAGCGGGGGGGCCCGAGGGGCCAAAAACATTCAGTACTTC

v_gene: TRBV9
abundance: .
d_gene: TRBD2
j_gene: TRBJ2-1
CDR3aa: CASSRASGGYNEQFF
CDR3nt: TGTGCCAGCAGCCGTGCAAGCGGGGGCTACAATGAGCAGTTCTTC

v_gene: TRBV12-3/TRBV12-4
abundance: many
d_gene: .
j_gene: TRBJ1-2
CDR3aa: CASSFGSNYGYTF
CDR3nt: TGTGCCAGCAGTTTCGGCTCTAACTATGGCTACACCTTC

v_gene: TRBV29-1
abundance: .
d_gene: .
j_gene: TRBJ2-5
CDR3aa: CASSVPGQETQYF
CDR3nt: TGTGCCAGCAGCGTCCCGGGACAAGAGACCCAGTACTTC

v_gene: TRBV12-3/TRBV12-4
abundance: few
d_gene: .
j_gene: TRBJ2-7
CDR3aa: CASSFGGYEQYF
CDR3nt: TGTGCCAGCAGTTTTGGAGGATACGAGCAGTACTTC

v_gene: TRBV14
abundance: .
d_gene: .
j_gene: TRBJ1-1
CDR3aa: CASSPRQQKNTEAFF
CDR3nt: TGTGCCAGCTCACCACGGCAGCAGAAGAACACTGAAGCTTTCTTT

v_gene: TRBV20-1
abundance: many
d_gene: TRBD1
j_gene: TRBJ2-7
CDR3aa: CSAPPGTGHYEQYF
CDR3nt: TGCAGTGCACCTCCCGGGACAGGGCACTACGAGCAGTACTTC

v_gene: TRBV5-1
abundance: .
d_gene: TRBD1
j_gene: TRBJ1-6
CDR3aa: CASSRGQGNSPLHF
CDR3nt: TGCGCCAGCAGCAGGGGACAGGGAAACTCACCCCTCCACTTT

v_gene: TRBV7-3
abundance: few
d_gene: TRBD1
j_gene: TRBJ1-6
CDR3aa: CASSPSGQGPYNSPLHF
CDR3nt: TGTGCCAGCAGCCCCAGCGGACAGGGGCCCTATAATTCACCCCTCCACTTT

v_gene: TRBV9
abundance: few
d_gene: .
j_gene: TRBJ2-7
CDR3aa: CASSPTPDEQYF
CDR3nt: TGTGCCAGCAGCCCCACACCAGACGAGCAGTACTTC

v_gene: TRBV20-1
abundance: .
d_gene: TRBD1
j_gene: TRBJ1-6
CDR3aa: CSARGDRGSYNSPLHF
CDR3nt: TGCAGTGCTAGGGGGGACAGAGGCTCCTATAATTCACCCCTCCACTTT

v_gene: TRBV14
abundance: many
d_gene: .
j_gene: TRBJ1-1
CDR3aa: CASSQGNKRDTEAFF
CDR3nt: TGTGCCAGCAGCCAAGGTAACAAGAGGGACACTGAAGCTTTCTTT

v_gene: TRBV6-5
abundance: many
d_gene: .
j_gene: TRBJ1-3
CDR3aa: CASSLLRGGNTIYF
CDR3nt: TGTGCCAGCAGTCTCCTGAGGGGTGGAAACACCATATATTTT

v_gene: TRBV5-1
abundance: few
d_gene: .
j_gene: TRBJ2-3
CDR3aa: CASSLVPGADTQYF
CDR3nt: TGCGCCAGCAGCTTGGTCCCCGGGGCAGATACGCAGTATTTT

v_gene: TRBV29-1
abundance: once
d_gene: TRBD1
j_gene: TRBJ1-4
CDR3aa: CSLRTGGRSGEKLFF
CDR3nt: TGCAGCCTGAGGACAGGGGGCAGGTCTGGTGAAAAACTGTTTTTT

v_gene: TRBV7-3
abundance: .
d_gene: .
j_gene: TRBJ2-3
CDR3aa: CASSLGGQVTDTQYF
CDR3nt: TGTGCCAGCAGCTTAGGTGGGCAGGTAACAGATACGCAGTATTTT

v_gene: TRBV7-2
abundance: .
d_gene: .
j_gene: TRBJ1-2
CDR3aa: CATTNRVPGYGYTF
CDR3nt: TGTGCCACCACTAACAGGGTGCCGGGCTATGGCTACACCTTC

v_gene: TRBV6-6
abundance: .
d_gene: .
j_gene: TRBJ2-1
CDR3aa: CASSYGGNEQFF
CDR3nt: TGTGCCAGCAGTTACGGGGGCAATGAGCAGTTCTTC

v_gene: TRBV10-3
abundance: .
d_gene: .
j_gene: TRBJ1-5
CDR3aa: CAISEGNQPQHF
CDR3nt: TGTGCCATCAGTGAGGGGAATCAGCCCCAGCATTTT

v_gene: TRBV5-1
abundance: once
d_gene: TRBD1
j_gene: TRBJ2-7
CDR3aa: CASSSTPDRDEQYF
CDR3nt: TGCGCCAGCAGCTCTACACCGGACAGGGACGAGCAGTACTTC

v_gene: TRBV9
abundance: .
d_gene: TRBD2
j_gene: TRBJ2-7
CDR3aa: CASSRAGGPLNEQYF
CDR3nt: TGTGCCAGCAGCAGAGCGGGGGGGCCTTTGAACGAGCAGTACTTC

v_gene: TRBV9
abundance: once
d_gene: TRBD2
j_gene: TRBJ2-2
CDR3aa: CASSVPGGGELFF
CDR3nt: TGTGCCAGCAGCGTCCCGGGGGGCGGGGAGCTGTTTTTT

v_gene: TRBV20-1
abundance: many
d_gene: .
j_gene: TRBJ1-2
CDR3aa: CSAAGGNYGYTF
CDR3nt: TGCAGTGCGGCAGGAGGTAACTATGGCTACACCTTC

v_gene: TRBV19
abundance: .
d_gene: .
j_gene: TRBJ1-2
CDR3aa: CASRVQGRPIKNYGYTF
CDR3nt: TGTGCCAGTAGGGTGCAGGGGCGCCCAATCAAAAACTATGGCTACACCTTC

v_gene: TRBV4-2
abundance: .
d_gene: .
j_gene: TRBJ2-5
CDR3aa: CASSSWDHRETQYF
CDR3nt: TGTGCCAGCAGCTCCTGGGACCACCGGGAGACCCAGTACTTC

v_gene: TRBV12-3/TRBV12-4
abundance: many
d_gene: .
j_gene: TRBJ2-3
CDR3aa: CASSFRDTQYF
CDR3nt: TGTGCCAGCAGTTTCAGGGATACGCAGTATTTT

v_gene: TRBV6-1
abundance: .
d_gene: .
j_gene: TRBJ2-7
CDR3aa: CASSGLDGSYEQYF
CDR3nt: TGTGCCAGCAGTGGACTGGACGGCTCCTACGAGCAGTACTTC

v_gene: TRBV9
abundance: .
d_gene: .
j_gene: TRBJ2-3
CDR3aa: CASSVVDTQYF
CDR3nt: TGTGCCAGCAGCGTAGTCGATACGCAGTATTTT

v_gene: TRBV4-1
abundance: many
d_gene: .
j_gene: TRBJ2-7
CDR3aa: CASSQVISPVTGEQYF
CDR3nt: TGCGCCAGCAGCCAAGTCATAAGTCCGGTAACAGGCGAGCAGTACTTC

v_gene: TRBV24-1
abundance: .
d_gene: .
j_gene: TRBJ1-5
CDR3aa: CATSDGGRGSNQPQHF
CDR3nt: TGTGCCACCAGTGACGGGGGAAGGGGCAGCAATCAGCCCCAGCATTTT

v_gene: TRBV24-1
abundance: .
d_gene: TRBD2
j_gene: TRBJ2-3
CDR3aa: CATSAGGLTDTQDF
CDR3nt: TGTGCCACCAGTGCGGGGGGGCTCACAGATACGCAGGATTTT

v_gene: TRBV29-1
abundance: .
d_gene: .
j_gene: TRBJ1-4
CDR3aa: CSVGDGLSGKLFF
CDR3nt: TGCAGCGTTGGAGACGGGCTCTCTGGAAAACTGTTTTTT

v_gene: TRBV30
abundance: many
d_gene: .
j_gene: TRBJ2-7
CDR3aa: CAWSDGKYEQYF
CDR3nt: TGTGCCTGGAGTGACGGGAAGTACGAGCAGTACTTC

v_gene: TRBV7-3
abundance: .
d_gene: .
j_gene: TRBJ2-3
CDR3aa: CASSLMGIKNNEQYF
CDR3nt: TGTGCCAGCAGCTTAATGGGGATAAAGAACAATGAGCAGTATTTT

v_gene: TRBV2
abundance: .
d_gene: .
j_gene: TRBJ2-3
CDR3aa: CARKEKDTQYF
CDR3nt: TGTGCCAGGAAGGAGAAAGATACGCAGTATTTT

v_gene: TRBV4-1
abundance: many
d_gene: .
j_gene: TRBJ2-4
CDR3aa: CASSQTQGPWDIQYF
CDR3nt: TGCGCCAGCAGCCAGACACAGGGCCCCTGGGACATTCAGTACTTC